Listed below are T cell receptor beta chains from one sample, sequenced in a study of T cell repertoires in cytomegalovirus infection. TCRdb fed the reads into MiXCR, producing one record per CDR3 protein. This table has fewer than 350,000 distinct CDR3 sequences, 15% to 20% appearing once. Sequencing was performed on PBMCs. The origin of the receptors is a human donor in good health (CMV status not recorded). Some clones in this sample may be carry-over from other donors' samples. The conserved cysteine and the conserved F or W are not part of the CDR3 here. Fields, in order: V gene, CDR3 protein.

TRBV10-3 | AISVGGGGNQPQH
TRBV20-1 | SARDDPVSEQF
TRBV28 | ASRPTSDEVYRGETQY
TRBV7-8 | ASRWSGSQPQH
TRBV4-3 | ASSQITGGEQY
TRBV4-2 | ASSQEGGRNTEAF
TRBV5-4 | ASSAGLATTSYEQY
TRBV10-3 | AISEGFSYQETQY
TRBV20-1 | SARDRETEAF
TRBV7-8 | ASSPRPRGSDMDTQY
TRBV7-8 | ASSSDRGLNYEQY
TRBV19 | ASSTLGQYYEQY
TRBV7-9 | ASSLVSGTDSPLH
TRBV3-1 | ASSEHSGGGGELF